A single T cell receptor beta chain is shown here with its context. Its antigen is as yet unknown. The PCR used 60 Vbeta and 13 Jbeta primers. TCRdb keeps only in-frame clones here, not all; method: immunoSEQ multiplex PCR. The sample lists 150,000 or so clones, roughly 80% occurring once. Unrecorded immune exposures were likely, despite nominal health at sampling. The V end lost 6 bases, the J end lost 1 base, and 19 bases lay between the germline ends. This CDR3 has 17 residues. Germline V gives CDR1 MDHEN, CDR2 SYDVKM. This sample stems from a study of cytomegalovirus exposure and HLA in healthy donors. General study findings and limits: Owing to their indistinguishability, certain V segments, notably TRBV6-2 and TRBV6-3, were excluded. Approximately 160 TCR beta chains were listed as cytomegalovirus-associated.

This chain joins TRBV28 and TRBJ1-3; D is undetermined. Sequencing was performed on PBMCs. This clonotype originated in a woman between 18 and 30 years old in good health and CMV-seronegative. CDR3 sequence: CASRTRVLGSSGNTIYF. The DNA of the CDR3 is TGTGCCAGCAGGACTCGCGTACTTGGGTCTTCTGGAAACACCATATATTTT.